The 14 T cell receptor beta chains reported below all come from one sample, sequenced in a study of response to subunit inactivated influenza vaccine. TCRdb analysed the RT-PCR reads with MiXCR anew, one entry per CDR3 protein. The sample includes 500,000 to 550,000 distinct CDR3 sequences, 7.6% of them seen just once. Sequences were derived from PBMCs from blood, sampled around 25 months after vaccination. These receptors all stem from a man aged 45-69 years who received an inactivated influenza vaccine.

This clonotype has at least ten counts. The chain links TRBV7-2 to TRBJ2-5, with D hard to call. Looked up from germline, CDR1 is SGHTA and CDR2 is FQGNSA. This CDR3 has 13 amino acids. The ends were cut back, 2 bases at V and 11 bases at J, with 15 bases in the middle. CDR3 nucleotides: TGTGCCAGCAGCTTAATAAACGGAGAAAGGCAGTACTTC. Translation: CASSLINGERQYF.

This clonotype was counted many times. The chain carries TRBV20-1 and TRBJ2-7; 8 bases are shared with TRBD1. Germline CDR1 and CDR2: DFQATT and SNEGSKA (reference sequence). V gave up 6 bases and J gave up 2 bases; unmatched junction bases: 9. This CDR3 comprises 14 residues. The CDR3 reads CSAVRTGLAYEQYF. The CDR3 DNA sequence: TGCAGTGCAGTACGGACAGGGCTTGCCTACGAGCAGTACTTC.

The chain links TRBV20-1 to TRBJ2-7, with D possibly being TRBD1 (5 bases). In germline, CDR1 is DFQATT, CDR2 SNEGSKA (reference sequence). CDR3 length: 14 amino acids. V lost 0 bases and J 0 bases, leaving 9 bases between the germline ends. The CDR3 region has the DNA TGCAGTGCTAGAGATACAGGAATCTCCTACGAGCAGTACTTC. This codes for CSARDTGISYEQYF.

The sample holds a few counts of this clonotype. V and J are TRBV4-2 and TRBJ2-7, with 7 bases matching TRBD1. The CDR3 runs to 16 residues. The germline V gene has CDR1 LGHNA and CDR2 YNFKEQ. V shed 1 base and J 0 bases; nucleotides not matched to a gene: 6. The CDR3 nucleotides are TGTGCCAGCAGCCAAGGGGCAGGGGGAAGCTCCTACGAGCAGTACTTC. Its translation is CASSQGAGGSSYEQYF.

This clonotype showed up just a few times. This chain uses TRBV5-1 with TRBJ2-7; D may be TRBD1 (5 bases). This CDR3 is 15 amino acids long. Between the trimmed V and J ends, which lost 0 bases and 3 bases, there was a span of 13 bases. In germline, CDR1 is SGHRS, CDR2 YFSETQ. Written as DNA, the CDR3 is TGCGCCAGCAGCTTGGAGTCTGGGGCGCACTACGAGCAGTACTTC. This encodes CASSLESGAHYEQYF.

This clonotype was counted ten times or more. V gene TRBV7-2 combines with J gene TRBJ1-1; no reliable D call. The V end lost 6 bases, the J end lost 1 base, and 9 bases lay between the germline ends. The CDR3 covers 13 residues. Germline loops: CDR1 SGHTA, CDR2 FQGNSA. The CDR3 DNA reads as TGTGCCAGCAGTTTACGAGGGAACACTGAAGCTTTCTTT. This gives the protein CASSLRGNTEAFF.

Ten or more counts support this clonotype. V gene TRBV20-1 combines with J gene TRBJ2-3; D is undetermined. Trimming left V 0 bases short and J 0 bases short, with 10 bases between. CDR3 length: 15 residues. Germline-derived CDR1 and CDR2 are DFQATT and SNEGSKA (reference sequence). In nucleotides, the CDR3 is TGCAGTGCTAGAGATGTCCTAGTGAGCACAGATACGCAGTATTTT. Its protein product is CSARDVLVSTDTQYF.

The V gene is TRBV5-6, the J gene TRBJ2-1, with D perhaps TRBD1 or TRBD2 (5 bases each). This CDR3 is 16 amino acids long. V was shortened by 4 bases and J by 0 bases, with 14 bases between the two germline ends. Germline V CDR1 and CDR2: SGHDT, YYEEEE. The CDR3 DNA follows: TGTGCCAGCAGCCCATTATGGGGGAGCTCCTACAATGAGCAGTTCTTC. Its translation: CASSPLWGSSYNEQFF. The full variable domain, rest sourced from reference TRBV5-6 and TRBJ2-1, is DAGVTQSPTHLIKTRGQQVTLRCSPKSGHDTVSWYQQALGQGPQFIFQYYEEEERQRGNFPDRFSGHQFPNYSSELNVNALLLGDSALYLCASSPLWGSSYNEQFFGPGTRLTVL.

DNA of the CDR3: TGTGCCAGCAGCTTAGGGGCGACTAGCGGGGTCAATGAGCAGTTCTTC. Protein: CASSLGATSGVNEQFF. This chain links TRBV7-8 with TRBJ2-1; 11 bases match TRBD2. The V segment lost 1 base and the J segment 6 bases; nucleotides outside the gene matches: 5. CDR3 length: 16 residues. Looked up from germline, CDR1 is SGHVS and CDR2 is FQNEAQ.

There are a few counts of this clonotype. The chain links TRBV7-2 to TRBJ2-3; possible D gene TRBD2, 6 bases. V lost 5 bases and J lost 5, with 17 bases in between. The CDR3 has 15 amino acids. Germline CDR1 reads SGHTA; CDR2 reads FQGNSA. The CDR3 protein is CASSATSPPGDTQYF. CDR3 sequence (DNA): TGTGCCAGCAGCGCAACTAGCCCCCCGGGAGATACGCAGTATTTT.

J is TRBJ2-4 and V is TRBV3-1, with D unclear. With 0 bases removed from V and 6 bases from J, the gap between germline ends came to 3 bases. This CDR3 spans 12 amino acids. Germline loops: CDR1 LGHDT, CDR2 YNNKEL (reference sequence). CDR3 DNA sequence: TGTGCCAGCAGCCAAGAAGGAAACATTCAGTACTTC. This encodes CASSQEGNIQYF. Drawing the rest from reference TRBV3-1 and TRBJ2-4, the complete variable domain is DTAVSQTPKYLVTQMGNDKSIKCEQNLGHDTMYWYKQDSKKFLKIMFSYNNKELIINETVPNRFSPKSPDKAHLNLHINSLELGDSAVYFCASSQEGNIQYFGAGTRLSVL.

The chain is built from TRBV29-1 and TRBJ1-2; 8 positions agree with TRBD1. CDR3 length equals 13 residues. The germline gives CDR1 SQVTM, CDR2 ANQGSEA. V dropped 3 bases and J dropped 4; count of bases not matched to a gene: 4. This CDR3 reads CSVDRGTGYGYTF. CDR3 DNA: TGCAGCGTTGATCGTGGGACAGGCTATGGCTACACCTTC.

About this clonotype: The junction and the germline gene differ at one end; a read error may be behind it. V gene TRBV18 combines with J gene TRBJ1-1, with a possible D match to TRBD1 (6 bases). The length of the CDR3 is 13 residues. Germline V CDR1 and CDR2: KGHSH, LQKENI. The CDR3 sequence: CATSRGGVTEAFF. CDR3 coding DNA: TGTGCCACCTCACGAGGGGGTGTGACTGAAGCTTTCTTT.

This clonotype was observed at least ten times. The CDR3 protein is CASSPARQALGEQFF. The CDR3 DNA is TGTGCCAGCAGCCCAGCACGACAGGCCTTGGGTGAGCAGTTCTTC. The rearrangement links TRBV7-9 to TRBJ2-1, with a possible D match to TRBD1 (6 bases). V lost 5 bases and J lost 9, with 20 bases in between. The CDR3 has 15 amino acids. Germline V gene sequence: CDR1 SEHNR, CDR2 FQNEAQ (reference sequence).